This is a list of T cell receptor beta chains from one sample in a study of cytomegalovirus exposure and HLA in healthy donors. The assay was immunoSEQ multiplex PCR, and TCRdb's table has in-frame clones only and misses some. This sample yields more than 150,000 clones, of which around 80% are seen a single time; around 2% belongs to the top ten. Sequencing was performed on PBMCs. These receptors all stem from a woman between 18 and 29 years old in good health and CMV-seropositive. Each CDR3 is given with its conserved first and last residue. A D gene is named only where the DNA matches it firmly. The size entry is marked missing in some rows and otherwise reads once, few, many or a size class.

CDR3 | DNA | D | J | V | size
CASSQGLMGGNSPLHF | TGCGCCAGCAGCCAAGGACTAATGGGTGGTAATTCACCCCTCCACTTT | NA | TRBJ1-6 | TRBV5-1 | NA
CASSFSQPQHF | TGTGCCAGCAGCTTTTCGCAGCCCCAGCATTTT | NA | TRBJ1-5 | TRBV12-1 | NA
CACQTANSGNTIYF | TGTGCCTGCCAGACAGCTAACTCTGGAAACACCATATATTTT | NA | TRBJ1-3 | TRBV30 | few
CASSFIRNTEAFF | TGTGCCAGCAGCTTCATCAGGAACACTGAAGCTTTCTTT | NA | TRBJ1-1 | TRBV7-9 | once
CASSDSYRDTGELFF | TGTGCCAGCAGTGACTCTTACAGAGACACCGGGGAGCTGTTTTTT | NA | TRBJ2-2 | TRBV6-4 | few
CAWGNSRGFPSTDTQYF | TGTGCCTGGGGAAATTCGCGGGGGTTCCCTAGCACAGATACGCAGTATTTT | TRBD2 | TRBJ2-3 | TRBV30 | NA
CASSTRQGPPNEQFF | TGCGCCAGCAGCACCCGACAGGGGCCCCCCAATGAGCAGTTCTTC | TRBD1 | TRBJ2-1 | TRBV4-3 | NA
CASRERAGGANSPLHF | TGTGCCAGCAGGGAGAGGGCAGGGGGCGCAAATTCACCCCTCCACTTT | TRBD1 | TRBJ1-6 | TRBV5-6 | NA
CASSLNYGELNNEQFF | TGTGCCAGCAGCTTAAATTACGGGGAGTTAAACAATGAGCAGTTCTTC | NA | TRBJ2-1 | TRBV7-2 | NA
CASSATSGGYNEQFF | TGTGCCAGCAGCGCCACTAGCGGGGGGTACAATGAGCAGTTCTTC | TRBD2 | TRBJ2-1 | TRBV6-4 | NA
CASNSGTGYLNGELFF | TGCGCCAGCAACTCCGGGACAGGGTATTTGAACGGGGAGCTGTTTTTT | TRBD1 | TRBJ2-2 | TRBV5-1 | few
CASSGTVENTEAFF | TGTGCCAGCTCAGGGACAGTTGAGAACACTGAAGCTTTCTTT | TRBD1 | TRBJ1-1 | TRBV18 | NA
CASSPQSGAPQPQHF | TGCGCCAGCAGCCCACAATCAGGGGCTCCTCAGCCCCAGCATTTT | NA | TRBJ1-5 | TRBV4-1 | NA
CATEGGGQPQHF | TGTGCCACCGAGGGGGGAGGGCAGCCCCAGCATTTT | NA | TRBJ1-5 | TRBV19 | NA
CASRPSGQKNTEAFF | TGTGCCAGCAGGCCATCGGGACAGAAAAACACTGAAGCTTTCTTT | TRBD1 | TRBJ1-1 | TRBV6-5 | NA
CASSLDRRGYGYTF | TGTGCCAGCAGCTTAGATCGACGGGGCTATGGCTACACCTTC | NA | TRBJ1-2 | TRBV11-2 | NA
CASSKGQTSTNEKLFF | TGTGCCAGTAGTAAGGGACAGACCTCAACTAATGAAAAACTGTTTTTT | TRBD1 | TRBJ1-4 | TRBV19 | NA
CASSWESGYGYTF | TGTGCCAGCAGTTGGGAATCGGGGTATGGCTACACCTTC | NA | TRBJ1-2 | TRBV6-1 | NA
CASSLRAGGDAGELFF | TGTGCCAGCAGCTTAAGAGCGGGGGGCGACGCCGGGGAGCTGTTTTTT | TRBD2 | TRBJ2-2 | TRBV7-9 | NA
CASSLWGQSNEQFF | TGTGCCAGCAGTTTATGGGGACAATCCAATGAGCAGTTCTTC | NA | TRBJ2-1 | TRBV27 | NA
CASKEQVMADTQYF | TGTGCCAGTAAGGAGCAAGTAATGGCAGATACGCAGTATTTT | NA | TRBJ2-3 | TRBV19 | NA
CASSQTLAGSTDTQYF | TGTGCCAGCAGCCAGACGCTAGCGGGAAGCACAGATACGCAGTATTTT | TRBD2 | TRBJ2-3 | TRBV9 | NA
CASRQGTDTQYF | TGCGCCAGCCGACAGGGGACAGATACGCAGTATTTT | TRBD1 | TRBJ2-3 | TRBV5-1 | NA
CASSLGGGDGNYEQYF | TGTGCCAGCAGTTTAGGGGGGGGCGATGGAAATTACGAGCAGTACTTC | NA | TRBJ2-7 | TRBV28 | NA
CAWSVQGTQPQHF | TGTGCCTGGAGCGTCCAGGGTACCCAGCCCCAGCATTTT | NA | TRBJ1-5 | TRBV30 | NA
CASSLYSGRTDTQYF | TGCGCCAGCAGCTTGTATAGCGGACGCACAGATACGCAGTATTTT | NA | TRBJ2-3 | TRBV5-1 | NA
CASSPRGTSGGTDTQYF | TGTGCCAGCTCACCCAGAGGGACTAGCGGAGGCACAGATACGCAGTATTTT | TRBD2 | TRBJ2-3 | TRBV18 | few
CASSLTPQGYNYGYTF | TGTGCCAGCAGCTTAACTCCGCAGGGCTATAACTATGGCTACACCTTC | NA | TRBJ1-2 | TRBV11-2 | NA
CATQDGDTGELFF | TGTGCCACCCAAGACGGGGACACCGGGGAGCTGTTTTTT | NA | TRBJ2-2 | TRBV6-4 | NA
CASSWTGGLNTGELFF | TGTGCCAGCAGTTGGACTGGCGGACTGAACACCGGGGAGCTGTTTTTT | NA | TRBJ2-2 | TRBV6-5 | once
CASSVTGLQTQYF | TGTGCCAGTAGTGTGACAGGATTGCAGACCCAGTACTTC | NA | TRBJ2-5 | TRBV19 | once
CASTREGGRTGELFF | TGTGCCAGCACTAGGGAGGGGGGTCGGACCGGGGAGCTGTTTTTT | NA | TRBJ2-2 | TRBV2 | NA
CASSHAQSTDTQYF | TGTGCCAGCAGCCACGCCCAGAGCACAGATACGCAGTATTTT | NA | TRBJ2-3 | TRBV7-9 | once
CALKREETQYF | TGTGCCTTGAAACGGGAGGAGACCCAGTACTTC | NA | TRBJ2-5 | TRBV30 | NA
CASTTGGGAVGTQYF | TGTGCCAGCACTACGGGAGGGGGGGCGGTAGGGACCCAGTACTTC | TRBD2 | TRBJ2-5 | TRBV6-5 | NA
CASSELISGGGYTF | TGTGCCAGCAGTGAATTGATATCGGGCGGGGGCTACACCTTC | NA | TRBJ1-2 | TRBV2 | NA
CASSQGLYNEQFF | TGTGCCAGCAGCCAAGGACTTTACAATGAGCAGTTCTTC | NA | TRBJ2-1 | TRBV4-2 | NA
CSGSTTEAFF | TGCAGCGGCAGTACGACTGAAGCTTTCTTT | NA | TRBJ1-1 | TRBV29-1 | NA
CARLQVLGTEAFF | TGCGCCAGATTACAGGTACTGGGCACTGAAGCTTTCTTT | NA | TRBJ1-1 | TRBV10-1 | NA
CASSVVGGDYGYTF | TGTGCCAGCAGCGTAGTAGGGGGGGACTATGGCTACACCTTC | NA | TRBJ1-2 | TRBV9 | once
CASSESFLGLKAFF | TGCGCCAGCAGTGAGTCGTTCTTGGGGCTGAAAGCTTTCTTT | NA | TRBJ1-1 | TRBV10-2 | NA
CASSPPPRGGNVIEQFF | TGTGCCAGCAGCCCTCCACCACGGGGGGGCAATGTTATTGAGCAGTTCTTC | TRBD2 | TRBJ2-1 | TRBV9 | NA
CASSLETGLGYTF | TGTGCCAGCAGCTTAGAGACAGGGCTTGGCTACACCTTC | TRBD1 | TRBJ1-2 | TRBV11-2 | few